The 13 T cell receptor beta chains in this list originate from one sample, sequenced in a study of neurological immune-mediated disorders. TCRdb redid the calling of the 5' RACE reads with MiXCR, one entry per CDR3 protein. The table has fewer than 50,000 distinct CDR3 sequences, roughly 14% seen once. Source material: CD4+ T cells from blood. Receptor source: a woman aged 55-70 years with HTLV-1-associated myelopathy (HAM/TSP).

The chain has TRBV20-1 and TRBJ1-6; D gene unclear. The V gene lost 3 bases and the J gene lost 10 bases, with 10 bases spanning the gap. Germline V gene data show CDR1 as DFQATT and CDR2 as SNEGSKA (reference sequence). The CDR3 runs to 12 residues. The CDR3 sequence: CSARAAGSPLHF. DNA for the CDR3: TGCAGTGCTAGGGCGGCGGGGTCACCCCTCCACTTT.

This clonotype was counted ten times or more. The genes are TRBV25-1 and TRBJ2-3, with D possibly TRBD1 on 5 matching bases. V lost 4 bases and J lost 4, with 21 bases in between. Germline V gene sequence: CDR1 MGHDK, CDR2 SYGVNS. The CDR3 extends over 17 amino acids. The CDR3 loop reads CASSARTSPFGADTQYF. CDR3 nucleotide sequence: TGTGCCAGCAGTGCTAGGACAAGTCCATTTGGGGCAGATACGCAGTATTTT.

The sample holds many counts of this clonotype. The CDR3 protein is CSARGGGGTGELFF. CDR3 bases: TGCAGTGCTAGGGGGGGGGGCGGCACCGGGGAGCTGTTTTTT. This chain joins TRBV20-1 and TRBJ2-2, with D maybe TRBD2 (7 bases). The CDR3 covers 14 residues. CDR1 and CDR2 from the germline V gene are DFQATT and SNEGSKA (reference sequence). V gave up 3 bases and J gave up 4 bases, with 12 bases separating them.

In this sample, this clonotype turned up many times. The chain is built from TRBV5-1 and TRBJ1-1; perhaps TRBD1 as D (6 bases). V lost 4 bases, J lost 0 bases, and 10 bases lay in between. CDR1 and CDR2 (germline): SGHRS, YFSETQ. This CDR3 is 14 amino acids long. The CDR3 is CASSRGGMNTEAFF. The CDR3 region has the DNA TGCGCCAGCAGCCGGGGGGGCATGAACACTGAAGCTTTCTTT.

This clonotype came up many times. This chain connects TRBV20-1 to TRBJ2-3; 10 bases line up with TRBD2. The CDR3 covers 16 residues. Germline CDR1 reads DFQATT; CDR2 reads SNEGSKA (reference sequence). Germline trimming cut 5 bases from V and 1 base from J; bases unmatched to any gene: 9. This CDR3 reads CSAPLGGTSGTDTQYF. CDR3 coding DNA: TGCAGTGCTCCTCTTGGGGGGACTAGCGGCACAGATACGCAGTATTTT.

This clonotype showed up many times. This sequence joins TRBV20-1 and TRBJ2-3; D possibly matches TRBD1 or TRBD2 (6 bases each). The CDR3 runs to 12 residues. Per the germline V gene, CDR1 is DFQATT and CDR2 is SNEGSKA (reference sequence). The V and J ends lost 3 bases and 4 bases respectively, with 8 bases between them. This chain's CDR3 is CSARGGPDTQYF. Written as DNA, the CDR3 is TGCAGTGCTAGGGGGGGCCCAGATACGCAGTATTTT.

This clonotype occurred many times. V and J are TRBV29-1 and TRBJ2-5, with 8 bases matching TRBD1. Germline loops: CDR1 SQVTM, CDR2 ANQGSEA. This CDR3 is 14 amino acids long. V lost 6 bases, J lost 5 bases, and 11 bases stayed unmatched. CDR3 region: CSVRPRDRSETQYF. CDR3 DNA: TGCAGCGTAAGACCTCGGGACAGGTCGGAGACCCAGTACTTC. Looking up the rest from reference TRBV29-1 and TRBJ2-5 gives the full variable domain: SAVISQKPSRDICQRGTSLTIQCQVDSQVTMMFWYRQQPGQSLTLIATANQGSEATYESGFVIDKFPISRPNLTFSTLTVSNMSPEDSSIYLCSVRPRDRSETQYFGPGTRLLVL.

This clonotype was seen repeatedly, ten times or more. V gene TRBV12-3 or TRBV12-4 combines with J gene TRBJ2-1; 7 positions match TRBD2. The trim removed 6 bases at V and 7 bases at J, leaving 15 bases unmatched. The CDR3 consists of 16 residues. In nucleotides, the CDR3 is TGTGCCAGCAGCCCAGGAAGCGGGGTCTCGAGGAATGAGCAGTTCTTC. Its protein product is CASSPGSGVSRNEQFF.

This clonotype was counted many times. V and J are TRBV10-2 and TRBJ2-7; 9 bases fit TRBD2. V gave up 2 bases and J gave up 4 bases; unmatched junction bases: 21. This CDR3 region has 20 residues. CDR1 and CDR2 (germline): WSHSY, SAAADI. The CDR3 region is CASSEMAVQERGDFSYEQYF. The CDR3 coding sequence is TGCGCCAGCAGTGAGATGGCAGTTCAAGAGCGGGGGGATTTTTCATACGAGCAGTACTTC.

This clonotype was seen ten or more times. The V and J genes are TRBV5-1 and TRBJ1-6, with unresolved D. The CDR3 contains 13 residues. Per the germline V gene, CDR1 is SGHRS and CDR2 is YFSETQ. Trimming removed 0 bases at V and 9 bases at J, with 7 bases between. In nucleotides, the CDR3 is TGCGCCAGCAGCTTGGACAGTTCTTCACCCCTCCACTTT. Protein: CASSLDSSSPLHF.

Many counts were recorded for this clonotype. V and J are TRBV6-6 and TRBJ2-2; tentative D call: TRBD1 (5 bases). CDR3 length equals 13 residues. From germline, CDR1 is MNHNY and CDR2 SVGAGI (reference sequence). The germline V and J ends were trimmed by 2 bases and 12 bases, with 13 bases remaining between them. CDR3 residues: CASSYRTSSKLFF. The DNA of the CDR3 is TGTGCCAGCAGTTACCGGACATCCTCGAAGCTGTTTTTT.

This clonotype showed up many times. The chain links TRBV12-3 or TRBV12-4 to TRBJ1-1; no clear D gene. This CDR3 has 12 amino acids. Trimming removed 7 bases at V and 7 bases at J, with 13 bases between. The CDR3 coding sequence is TGTGCCAGCACCAACCTACTTGGTGAAGCTTTCTTT. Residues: CASTNLLGEAFF.

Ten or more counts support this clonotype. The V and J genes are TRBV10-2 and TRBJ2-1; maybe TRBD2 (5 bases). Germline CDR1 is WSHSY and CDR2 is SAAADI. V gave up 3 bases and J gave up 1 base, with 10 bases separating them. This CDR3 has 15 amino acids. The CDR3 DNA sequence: TGCGCCAGCAGTGACCCGGGGATTTCCTACAATGAGCAGTTCTTC. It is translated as CASSDPGISYNEQFF.